This T cell receptor (beta chain) originates from a study of technical replicates of blood from a handful of donors. Germline V gene data show CDR1 as LGHNA and CDR2 as YNFKEQ. With 6 bases removed from V and 3 bases from J, the gap between germline ends came to 15 bases. CDR3 length: 15 residues. This clone appeared a single time. Only in-frame clones appear in the TCRdb table, and some are missing; sequencing was by immunoSEQ multiplex PCR. The sample carries tens of thousands of clones, just under 95% recorded once. The clonotype comes from a human donor in good health. This chain uses TRBV4-2 with TRBJ1-3, with D possibly matching TRBD1 (5 bases). The sequenced sample consisted of T cells isolated from PBMCs. CDR3 nucleotides: TGTGCCAGCAGTGTTAAACAGGTGGATGGAAACACCATATATTTT. Amino acids: CASSVKQVDGNTIYF.